The entry below describes one T cell receptor beta chain. Participants were aged about 18 to 100 years, lived in around 25 US areas, and enrolled virtually. Clinical history as reported by participants underpinned cohort assignment. Among Cohort 3 donors, those recovered had two negative PCRs, clearance, or symptom resolution. The CDR3 has 18 residues. Trimming removed 2 bases from V and 1 base from J, with 20 bases in between. CDR1 is SEHNR, CDR2 FQNEAQ, per germline (reference sequence). In the original workflow: Amplification from reference gene primers served as the basis for estimated nucleated cell counts. TCRdb's table, derived via immunoSEQ multiplex PCR, lists solely in-frame clones and lacks some. The V and J calls and the clone size are those of that table, but D and trimming were determined from the DNA. The sample lists around 400,000 clones, roughly 87% occurring once. This entry belongs to a study of blood T cell repertoires in COVID-19.

Specimen: PBMCs or T cells enriched from blood (not recorded which). The genes are TRBV7-9 and TRBJ2-5; the D gene is possibly TRBD1 (6 bases). This TCR came from a woman aged 45-59 years who had recovered from COVID-19. Here the CDR3 reads CASSLKLLAGDRQETQYF. The CDR3 DNA sequence: TGTGCCAGCAGCTTAAAATTATTAGCAGGGGACCGCCAAGAGACCCAGTACTTC.